The source of this T cell receptor beta chain is a study of blood T cell repertoires in COVID-19. At the level of the study: Acute-phase and convalescent COVID-19 samples originated in the United States, Italy and Spain.

With 1 base clipped from V and 7 bases from J, the junction kept 6 bases outside the gene matches. This CDR3 has 14 residues. Germline V gene sequence: CDR1 MNHEY, CDR2 SVGAGI. Generated by immunoSEQ multiplex PCR, the TCRdb table keeps only in-frame clones and is missing some. The repertoire consists of a few hundred thousand clones, with around 82% occurring once and the leading ten covering approximately 1.1%. The origin of this receptor is a woman between 45 and 60 years old with acute or convalescent COVID-19. The source material was peripheral blood. This chain connects TRBV6-5 to TRBJ1-1; TRBD1 matches 7 bases. The DNA of the CDR3 is TGTGCCAGCAGTTACTTACTCCGGGACAGTGAAGCTTTCTTT. Protein: CASSYLLRDSEAFF.